The 5 T cell receptor beta chains presented below share a single source sample, sequenced in a study of T cell clonality in common variable immunodeficiency. Assay: immunoSEQ multiplex PCR; the TCRdb copy retains only in-frame clones and omits some. This sample has about 81,000 clones and no singletons, with approximately 0.8% in the ten largest. The sequencing sample was made of peripheral blood mononuclear cells. The receptors come from a person aged 18 to 70 in good health.

This clone was observed at least ten times. The read falls 3 residues short of the CDR3 end, and the missing part is taken from the germline J gene. The rearrangement links TRBV10-1 to TRBJ2-2; 9 bases agree with TRBD2. J gave up 1 base and V 8 bases, and 8 bases lay outside the gene matches. The CDR3 has 16 residues. Looked up from germline, CDR1 is WNHNN and CDR2 is SYGVQD (reference sequence). The CDR3 loop reads CASGRGAGGNTGELFF. CDR3 DNA, as far as it was read: TGCGCCAGCGGACGGGGAGCGGGAGGGAACACCGGGGAG.

This clone was seen many times. From the germline J gene comes the end of the CDR3, since the read stops 3 residues before it. The chain has TRBV20-1 and TRBJ2-2; 11 nucleotides line up with TRBD2. The germline V gene encodes CDR1 DFQATT and CDR2 SNEGSKA (reference sequence). The CDR3 is 15 residues long. The ends lost 6 bases at V and 5 bases at J; junction bases unmatched: 8. The CDR3 is CSATSGNSMTGELFF. CDR3 DNA, as far as it was read: TGCAGTGCGACTAGCGGGAATAGTATGACCGGGGAG.

This clone has a count of ten or more. The read terminates 3 residues ahead of where the CDR3 ends, so the germline J gene completes it. The chain is built from TRBV20-1 and TRBJ1-1, with 12 positions matching TRBD1. With 0 bases clipped from V and 3 bases from J, the junction kept 5 bases outside the gene matches. Germline V CDR1 and CDR2: DFQATT, SNEGSKA (reference sequence). CDR3 length: 16 residues. The sequenced CDR3 bases are TGCAGTGCTAGAGACCCGGGACAGGGGGCGGACACTGAA. It codes for CSARDPGQGADTE. The CDR3 in its entirety is CSARDPGQGADTEAFF.

This clone was counted many times. The CDR3 end is not reached by the read, which stops 3 residues before it; the germline J gene fills it in. This sample includes further DNA sequences coding for the same CDR3. The chain combines TRBV18 with TRBJ1-6, with D perhaps matching TRBD1 (5 bases). The CDR3 spans 13 residues. Germline V lookup: CDR1 KGHSH, CDR2 LQKENI. V was cut by 7 bases and J by 5 bases, with 9 bases left in between. The CDR3: CASCGQNNSPLHF. The part of the CDR3 DNA that was read is TGTGCCAGCTGCGGACAAAATAATTCACCC.

This clone is termed medium-sized. The read is 3 residues too short to cover the CDR3 end, so that end is filled in from the germline J gene. This sequence joins TRBV29-1 and TRBJ2-5; weak D call: TRBD2 (6 bases). The CDR3 sequence is 12 residues long. The V end was cut by 6 bases, the J end by 5 bases, with 13 bases between. Germline CDR1 and CDR2: SQVTM and ANQGSEA. The chain's CDR3 is CSVTTSRETQYF. Partial CDR3 DNA: TGCAGCGTCACGACTAGTAGGGAGACC.